This T cell receptor (beta chain) was captured by sequencing in a study of monozygotic twins with inflammatory bowel disease. The germline V gene encodes CDR1 DFQATT and CDR2 SNEGSKA (reference sequence). This CDR3 has 17 amino acids. UMIs that included a 6-nucleotide sample barcode were added by template switching, which took place during cDNA synthesis. TCRdb reprocessed the 5' RACE reads and reports one entry per CDR3 protein, with no DNA. This table lists some 150,000 distinct CDR3 sequences. Of note for this clonotype: Antigen: not known.

Study-wide results and limits: TCRbeta diversity (inverse Simpson) was lower in IBD patients than in healthy co-twins.

V usage is TRBV20-1 and J usage is TRBJ1-4. Sequencing input: blood. The origin of this receptor is a human donor with ulcerative colitis or Crohn's disease, or a healthy co-twin of an affected twin (not recorded which). The CDR3 here is CSARDTGEGMWNEKLFF.